Following are 27 T cell receptor delta chains from one sample sequenced in a study of Vδ1+ human thymocytes. Study-wide results and limits: In the thymus, TRG and TRD repertoires looked highly polyclonal with Gaussian CDR3 lengths.

Sequences come from RNA converted to cDNA by reverse transcription. CDR3 amplicons came from multiplex PCR with pooled V-gene forward and constant-region reverse primers. TCRdb re-called the multiplex PCR reads with CATT. Of roughly 25,000 delta-chain clones in the sample, less than 30% were seen once. No antigens are known for them. Material for sequencing was Vdelta1+ gamma-delta thymocytes from the thymus. Stated subset: FACS-sorted CD3+ TCRalphabeta- TCRVdelta1+ TCRVdelta2- thymocytes. The source of these receptors is a boy younger than two who had congenital heart surgery.

To note about this clone: Just one base apart from a much larger clone, this may be a read error. This rearrangement joins TRDV1 to TRDJ1; maybe TRDD3 (6 bases). The ends were cut back, 5 bases at V and 2 bases at J, with 30 bases in the middle. The CDR3 has 20 amino acids. In germline, CDR1 is TSWWSYY, CDR2 QGS. CDR3: CALGHCPGLGQQGRTDKLIF. The DNA of the CDR3 is TGTGCTCTTGGGCACTGCCCCGGACTGGGTCAGCAAGGGCGGACCGATAAACTCATCTTT.

Sample share makes this clone medium-sized. The chain carries TRDV1 and TRDJ1, with 10 nucleotides matching TRDD3. Germline CDR1 and CDR2: TSWWSYY and QGS. After removal of 2 bases from V and 0 bases from J, the junction contained 6 bases not matched to a gene. The CDR3 is 17 residues long. The CDR3 DNA reads as TGTGCTCTTGGGGAAGTCGGGGGATACGGGTACACCGATAAACTCATCTTT. It is translated as CALGEVGGYGYTDKLIF.

This clone came up a few times. The V gene is TRDV1, the J gene TRDJ1; the D gene is possibly TRDD3 (6 bases). The V end lost 2 bases, the J end lost 0 bases, and 28 bases lay between the germline ends. CDR1 and CDR2 from the germline V gene are TSWWSYY and QGS. CDR3 length: 21 residues. CDR3 region: CALGEKNSPYNRDKYTDKLIF. The CDR3 DNA is TGTGCTCTTGGGGAAAAGAACAGTCCCTACAACAGGGATAAGTACACCGATAAACTCATCTTT.

The chain combines TRDV1 with TRDJ1, with D possibly being TRDD2 (5 bases). The V gene's germline CDR1 is TSWWSYY and CDR2 QGS. The CDR3 covers 18 residues. With 0 bases removed from V and 3 bases from J, the gap between germline ends came to 20 bases. CDR3 coding DNA: TGTGCTCTTGGGGAACTAGTTCCTCCCGAGGTGGCCCCCGATAAACTCATCTTT. Translation: CALGELVPPEVAPDKLIF.

This clone was observed at least ten times. V is TRDV1 and J is TRDJ1; TRDD3 aligns across 8 bases. The germline CDR1 and CDR2 sequences are TSWWSYY and QGS. The CDR3 is 22 amino acids. V lost 5 bases and J lost 0; bases outside the gene matches: 26. CDR3 sequence: CALGLEAFIVLGGPPYTDKLIF. The CDR3 DNA sequence: TGTGCTCTTGGGCTAGAGGCCTTCATCGTACTGGGGGGGCCTCCGTACACCGATAAACTCATCTTT.

The genes are TRDV1 and TRDJ1, with TRDD2 matching 7 bases. Germline loops: CDR1 TSWWSYY, CDR2 QGS. This CDR3 region has 20 residues. Trimming at V came to 4 bases and at J to 0 bases, leaving 20 bases not matched to a gene. CDR3 protein: CALGATTFLPKGRYTDKLIF. In DNA, the CDR3 is TGTGCTCTTGGGGCTACCACCTTCCTCCCGAAGGGGAGATACACCGATAAACTCATCTTT.

In the case of this clone: A much larger clone differs by one base, so this may be a read error. The rearrangement joins TRDV2 to TRDJ1, with 8 bases lining up with TRDD3. V dropped 3 bases and J dropped 1; count of bases not matched to a gene: 6. From germline, CDR1 is GEAIGNYY and CDR2 EKD. The CDR3 is 15 amino acids. DNA of the CDR3: TGTGCCTGTGACGCGGGGATACTCATCACCGATAAACTCATCTTT. Its translation is CACDAGILITDKLIF.

This clone was detected once. A far larger clone differs by one base, so this is likely a read error. This sample includes further DNA sequences coding for the same CDR3. The chain carries TRDV2 and TRDJ2; D is tentatively TRDD2 or TRDD3 (6 bases each). Germline values: CDR1 GEAIGNYY, CDR2 EKD. CDR3 length: 17 amino acids. CDR3 in amino acids: CASLGAPSHYLTAQLFF. CDR3 sequence (DNA): TGTGCCTCCTTGGGGGCCCCTTCCCACTATTTGACGGCACAACTCTTCTTT.

This clone occurred a few times. The chain carries TRDV1 and TRDJ1; 7 nucleotides align to TRDD3. CDR1 TSWWSYY and CDR2 QGS come from the germline V gene. This CDR3 is built from 23 residues. J was trimmed by 5 bases and V by 2 bases; bases with no gene match: 32. The CDR3, as DNA: TGTGCTCTTGGGGAAGGGTCTTCCCCGTTTCCAGACCGTACTGGGGACCTGAGGGATAAACTCATCTTT. This sequence encodes CALGEGSSPFPDRTGDLRDKLIF.

A word on this clone: A single base is all that separates this from a far larger clone, so a read error is likely. Distinct nucleotide sequences in the sample also encode this CDR3. This chain uses TRDV2 with TRDJ2; 10 bases match TRDD3. Germline V gives CDR1 GEAIGNYY, CDR2 EKD. The CDR3 is made up of 19 amino acids. CDR3 DNA: TGTGCCTGCGACACCACTCGTACTGGGGGATCGGACTTGACAGCACAACTCTTCTTT. This translates into CACDTTRTGGSDLTAQLFF.

The chain employs TRDV1 and TRDJ1; 10 nucleotides align to TRDD3. CDR1 is TSWWSYY and CDR2 is QGS in the germline V gene. With V trimmed by 0 bases and J by 3 bases, 13 bases remained unmatched. The CDR3 has 19 amino acids. The CDR3 region is CALGELPHLRGDTPDKLIF. CDR3 in DNA: TGTGCTCTTGGGGAACTACCACACCTCCGGGGGGATACGCCCGATAAACTCATCTTT.

The V gene is TRDV1, the J gene TRDJ1, with unresolved D. Looked up from germline, CDR1 is TSWWSYY and CDR2 is QGS. The CDR3 runs to 19 residues. Trimming took off 7 bases at V and 3 bases at J, with 30 bases between the two ends. CDR3 in amino acids: CALEPAPVTGPSRADKLIF. CDR3 in DNA: TGTGCTCTTGAACCCGCCCCCGTTACCGGGCCCTCCCGGGCCGATAAACTCATCTTT.

This clone was counted a few times. The chain joins TRDV1 to TRDJ1; 11 bases agree with TRDD3. CDR3 length: 20 residues. CDR1 and CDR2 from the germline V gene are TSWWSYY and QGS. V lost 2 bases and J lost 7; bases outside the gene matches: 21. CDR3 protein: CALGEFPPTGGYIGWAKLIF. The CDR3 nucleotides are TGTGCTCTTGGGGAATTTCCTCCAACTGGGGGATATATTGGGTGGGCTAAACTCATCTTT.

The rearrangement links TRDV1 to TRDJ1; 8 positions match TRDD3. CDR3 length equals 18 residues. The germline V gene encodes CDR1 TSWWSYY and CDR2 QGS. Losses at the gene ends were 9 bases for V and 0 bases for J; bases not matched to a gene: 18. As DNA, the CDR3 is TGTGCTCTCCGCTCTTCGACGTACTGGGGGGGATACACCGATAAACTCATCTTT. Protein sequence: CALRSSTYWGGYTDKLIF.

By proportion, this clone is medium-sized. Additional DNA sequences in this sample encode the identical CDR3. V gene TRDV2 combines with J gene TRDJ1, with TRDD3 matching over 8 bases. CDR1 GEAIGNYY and CDR2 EKD come from the germline V gene. This CDR3 region has 18 residues. Losses at the gene ends were 2 bases for V and 0 bases for J; bases not matched to a gene: 13. Here the CDR3 reads CACDNGLGVFYYTDKLIF. The CDR3 coding sequence is TGTGCCTGTGACAACGGACTGGGGGTCTTCTATTACACCGATAAACTCATCTTT.

There are a few counts of this clone. The sample contains more than one DNA sequence encoding this CDR3. The V and J genes are TRDV1 and TRDJ1; 8 nucleotides agree with TRDD3. CDR1 is TSWWSYY and CDR2 is QGS in the germline V gene. V shed 3 bases and J 0 bases; nucleotides not matched to a gene: 21. This CDR3 has 21 amino acids. CDR3 loop: CALGEIHPPGGTGSYTDKLIF. CDR3 DNA: TGTGCTCTTGGGGAGATCCACCCGCCTGGGGGAACGGGTTCGTACACCGATAAACTCATCTTT.

The V gene is TRDV1, the J gene TRDJ1, with 7 bases fitting TRDD3. CDR3 length equals 17 residues. V shed 1 base, J shed 3 bases, and the junction held 11 bases outside the gene matches. The V gene's germline CDR1 is TSWWSYY and CDR2 QGS. The CDR3 nucleotides are TGTGCTCTTGGGGAACGCATCTTAGGGATACATGCCGATAAACTCATCTTT. Amino acids: CALGERILGIHADKLIF.

This clone was counted a few times. This chain connects TRDV1 to TRDJ1; perhaps TRDD2 as D (6 bases). The V end was cut by 3 bases, the J end by 2 bases, with 25 bases between. The CDR3 runs 19 residues. The germline CDR1 and CDR2 sequences are TSWWSYY and QGS. In DNA form, the CDR3 reads TGTGCTCTTGGGGAGTTTTTCCTAGCCGGTCGGGGGGGGACCGATAAACTCATCTTT. It yields the protein CALGEFFLAGRGGTDKLIF.

The V gene is TRDV1, the J gene TRDJ1; 9 bases fit TRDD3. CDR1 is TSWWSYY and CDR2 is QGS in the germline V gene. The CDR3 totals 18 residues. Trimming took 5 bases from V and 3 from J; bases not matched to a gene: 16. The CDR3 region has the DNA TGTGCTCTTGGGAACCTCCCCGTGTCTGGGGATACGGCCGATAAACTCATCTTT. This translates into CALGNLPVSGDTADKLIF.

The genes are TRDV1 and TRDJ1; 12 bases are a match to TRDD3. The CDR3 extends over 17 amino acids. After removal of 2 bases from V and 11 bases from J, the junction contained 15 bases not matched to a gene. The V gene's germline CDR1 is TSWWSYY and CDR2 QGS. The CDR3 reads CALGEGLDYWGILGLIF. In DNA, the CDR3 is TGTGCTCTTGGGGAAGGGCTCGACTACTGGGGGATACTAGGTCTCATCTTT.

The J gene is TRDJ1, the V gene TRDV1, with a weak D call TRDD3 (5 bases). With 4 bases removed from V and 4 bases from J, the gap between germline ends came to 37 bases. This CDR3 spans 22 amino acids. The V gene's germline CDR1 is TSWWSYY and CDR2 QGS. The CDR3 bases are TGTGCTCTTGGGGGCCGATTCCGTCCTTTAAGGGATCCCTTTAATGTAGACGATAAACTCATCTTT. Encoded protein: CALGGRFRPLRDPFNVDDKLIF.

This clone turned up a few times. This probably arose from a read error, given a far larger clone one base away. The rearrangement uses TRDV2 and TRDJ1, with TRDD3 identical over 7 bases. The germline V gene has CDR1 GEAIGNYY and CDR2 EKD. The CDR3 length is 11 residues. The CDR3 DNA reads as TGTGCCCGTGAACTGGGGACCAAACTCATCTTT. Translated: CARELGTKLIF.

The chain is built from TRDV1 and TRDJ1; a weak D match, TRDD2 (7 bases). V shed 4 bases and J shed 6 bases, with 27 bases lying between them. This CDR3 is 18 amino acids long. Germline CDR1 is TSWWSYY and CDR2 is QGS. The CDR3 nucleotides are TGTGCTCTTGGGGTAGGGTTTCCTACGCGGATACCCGAGTATAAACTCATCTTT. It yields the protein CALGVGFPTRIPEYKLIF.

This chain joins TRDV1 and TRDJ1; 7 bases fit TRDD3. Unmatched junction bases numbered 24, after V lost 1 base and J lost 1 base. From germline, CDR1 is TSWWSYY and CDR2 QGS. The CDR3 spans 22 residues. The CDR3 region has the DNA TGTGCTCTTGGGGAACCCAGAAGGCCTTCGGGTCCGGGGGATCGGGGCACCGATAAACTCATCTTT. It yields the protein CALGEPRRPSGPGDRGTDKLIF.

As for this clone: Other DNA sequences in the sample encode the same CDR3. V is TRDV1 and J is TRDJ1; 8 bases match TRDD2. V lost 0 bases and J lost 1; bases outside the gene matches: 22. There are 22 residues in the CDR3. CDR1 and CDR2 from the germline V gene are TSWWSYY and QGS. CDR3 residues: CALGELDGRFLRLGAVTDKLIF. CDR3 sequence (DNA): TGTGCTCTTGGGGAACTCGACGGTCGCTTCCTACGGCTTGGGGCCGTCACCGATAAACTCATCTTT.

V is TRDV1 and J is TRDJ1; TRDD3 agrees at 8 bases. The germline CDR1 and CDR2 sequences are TSWWSYY and QGS. The CDR3 totals 17 residues. The junction had 10 bases not matched to a gene; V was cut back by 4 bases and J by 0 bases. The CDR3 DNA follows: TGTGCTCTTGGGGCACTACGACCTGGGGGACACACCGATAAACTCATCTTT. It encodes CALGALRPGGHTDKLIF.

The V and J genes are TRDV1 and TRDJ1; D is possibly TRDD3 (6 bases). This CDR3 is built from 20 residues. Germline-derived CDR1 and CDR2 are TSWWSYY and QGS. Trimming took off 1 base at V and 0 bases at J, with 24 bases between the two ends. The CDR3 nucleotides read TGTGCTCTTGGGGAACGCTCTTCTACCCAAGGGGGACCGTACACCGATAAACTCATCTTT. It specifies CALGERSSTQGGPYTDKLIF.